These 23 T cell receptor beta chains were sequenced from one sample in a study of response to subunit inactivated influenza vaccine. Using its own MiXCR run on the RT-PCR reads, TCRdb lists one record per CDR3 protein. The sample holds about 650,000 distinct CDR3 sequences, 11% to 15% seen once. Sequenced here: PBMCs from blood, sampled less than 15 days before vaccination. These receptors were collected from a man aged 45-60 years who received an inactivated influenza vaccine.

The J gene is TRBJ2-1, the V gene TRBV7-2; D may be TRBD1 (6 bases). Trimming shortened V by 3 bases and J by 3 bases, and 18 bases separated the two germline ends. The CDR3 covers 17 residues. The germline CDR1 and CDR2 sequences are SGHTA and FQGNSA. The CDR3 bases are TGTGCCAGCAGCTTCCCGATTACAGGGTCCCTCTACAATGAGCAGTTCTTC. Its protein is CASSFPITGSLYNEQFF. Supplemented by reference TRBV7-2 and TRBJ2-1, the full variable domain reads GAGVSQSPSNKVTEKGKDVELRCDPISGHTALYWYRQSLGQGLEFLIYFQGNSAPDKSGLPSDRFSAERTGGSVSTLTIQRTQQEDSAVYLCASSFPITGSLYNEQFFGPGTRLTVL.

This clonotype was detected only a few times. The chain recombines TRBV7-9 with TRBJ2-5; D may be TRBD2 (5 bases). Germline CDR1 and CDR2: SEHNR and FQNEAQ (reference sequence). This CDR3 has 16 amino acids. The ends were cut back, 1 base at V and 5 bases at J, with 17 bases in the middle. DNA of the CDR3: TGTGCCAGCAGCTTAGGCTCGGGGTCCCACCTCGAGACCCAGTACTTC. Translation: CASSLGSGSHLETQYF.

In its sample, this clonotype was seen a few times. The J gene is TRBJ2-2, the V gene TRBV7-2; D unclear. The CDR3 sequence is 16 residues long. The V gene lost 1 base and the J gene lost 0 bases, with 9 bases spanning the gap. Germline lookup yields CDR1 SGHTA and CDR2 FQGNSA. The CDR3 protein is CASSLVSLSNTGELFF. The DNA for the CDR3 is TGTGCCAGCAGCTTAGTTAGTCTTTCGAACACCGGGGAGCTGTTTTTT. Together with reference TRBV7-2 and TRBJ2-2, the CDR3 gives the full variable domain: GAGVSQSPSNKVTEKGKDVELRCDPISGHTALYWYRQSLGQGLEFLIYFQGNSAPDKSGLPSDRFSAERTGGSVSTLTIQRTQQEDSAVYLCASSLVSLSNTGELFFGEGSRLTVL.

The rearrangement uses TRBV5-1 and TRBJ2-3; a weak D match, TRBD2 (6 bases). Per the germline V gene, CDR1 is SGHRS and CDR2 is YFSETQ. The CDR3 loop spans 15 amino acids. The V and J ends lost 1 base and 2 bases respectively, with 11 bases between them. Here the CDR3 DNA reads TGCGCCAGCAGCTTGTGGGGGGATTACACAGATACGCAGTATTTT. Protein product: CASSLWGDYTDTQYF.

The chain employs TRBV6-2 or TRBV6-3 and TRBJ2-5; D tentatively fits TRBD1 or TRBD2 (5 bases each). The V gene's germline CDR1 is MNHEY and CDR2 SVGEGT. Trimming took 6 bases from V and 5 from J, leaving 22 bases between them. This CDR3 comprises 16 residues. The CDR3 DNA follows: TGTGCCAGCAGCTACGGAAGAGGGGCTAGTGGGGAGACCCAGTACTTC. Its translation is CASSYGRGASGETQYF.

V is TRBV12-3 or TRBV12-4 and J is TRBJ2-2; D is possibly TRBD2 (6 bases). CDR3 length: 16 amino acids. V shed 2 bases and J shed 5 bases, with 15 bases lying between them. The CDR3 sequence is CASSLKAGSRTGELFF. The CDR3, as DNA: TGTGCCAGCAGTTTAAAGGCCGGGAGTAGGACCGGGGAGCTGTTTTTT.

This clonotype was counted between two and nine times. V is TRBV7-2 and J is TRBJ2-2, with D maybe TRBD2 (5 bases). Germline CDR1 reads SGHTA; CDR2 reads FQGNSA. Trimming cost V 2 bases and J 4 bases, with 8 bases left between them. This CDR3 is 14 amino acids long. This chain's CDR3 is CASSLRGFTGELFF. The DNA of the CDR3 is TGTGCCAGCAGCTTACGGGGATTCACCGGGGAGCTGTTTTTT.

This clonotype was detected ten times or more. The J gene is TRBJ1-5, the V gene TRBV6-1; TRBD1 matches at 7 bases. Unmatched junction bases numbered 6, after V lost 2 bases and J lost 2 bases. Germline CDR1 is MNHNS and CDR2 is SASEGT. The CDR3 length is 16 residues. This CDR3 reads CASSEPTGMGNQPQHF. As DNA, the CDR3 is TGTGCCAGCAGTGAACCGACAGGGATGGGCAATCAGCCCCAGCATTTT.

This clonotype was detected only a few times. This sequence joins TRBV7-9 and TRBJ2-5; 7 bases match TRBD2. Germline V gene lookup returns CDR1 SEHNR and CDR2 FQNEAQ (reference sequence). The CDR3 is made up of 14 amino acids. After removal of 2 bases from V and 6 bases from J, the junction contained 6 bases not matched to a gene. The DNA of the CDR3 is TGTGCCAGCAGCTTACCCGGGGAGGGGAAGACCCAGTACTTC. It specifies CASSLPGEGKTQYF.

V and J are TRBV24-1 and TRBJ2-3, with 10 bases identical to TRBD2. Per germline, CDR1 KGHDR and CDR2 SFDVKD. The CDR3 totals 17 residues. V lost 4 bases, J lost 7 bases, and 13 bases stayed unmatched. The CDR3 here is CATSDPNQAGGRNTQYF. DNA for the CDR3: TGTGCCACCAGTGACCCCAATCAAGCGGGAGGGAGAAATACGCAGTATTTT.

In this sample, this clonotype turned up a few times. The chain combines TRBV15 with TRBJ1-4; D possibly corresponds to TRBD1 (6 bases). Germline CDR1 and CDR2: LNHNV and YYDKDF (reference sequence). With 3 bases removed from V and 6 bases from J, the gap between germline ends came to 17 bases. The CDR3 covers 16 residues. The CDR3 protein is CATSRGAGGGYEKLFF. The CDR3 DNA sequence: TGTGCCACCAGCAGGGGGGCCGGAGGAGGTTATGAAAAACTGTTTTTT.

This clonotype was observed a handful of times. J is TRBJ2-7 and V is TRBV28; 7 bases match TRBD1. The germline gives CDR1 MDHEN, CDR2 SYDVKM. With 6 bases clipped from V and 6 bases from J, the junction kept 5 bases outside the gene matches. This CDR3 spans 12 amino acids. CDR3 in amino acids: CASRRQGSEQYF. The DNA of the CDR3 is TGTGCCAGCAGGAGACAGGGAAGCGAGCAGTACTTC. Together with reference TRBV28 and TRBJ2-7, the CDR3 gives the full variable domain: DVKVTQSSRYLVKRTGEKVFLECVQDMDHENMFWYRQDPGLGLRLIYFSYDVKMKEKGDIPEGYSVSREKKERFSLILESASTNQTSMYLCASRRQGSEQYFGPGTRLTVT.

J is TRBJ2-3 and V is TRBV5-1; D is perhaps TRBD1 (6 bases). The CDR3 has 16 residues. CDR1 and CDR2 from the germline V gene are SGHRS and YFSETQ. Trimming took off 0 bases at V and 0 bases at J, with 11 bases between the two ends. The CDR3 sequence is CASSLAVDSSTDTQYF. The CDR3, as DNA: TGCGCCAGCAGCTTGGCCGTGGACAGTAGCACAGATACGCAGTATTTT.

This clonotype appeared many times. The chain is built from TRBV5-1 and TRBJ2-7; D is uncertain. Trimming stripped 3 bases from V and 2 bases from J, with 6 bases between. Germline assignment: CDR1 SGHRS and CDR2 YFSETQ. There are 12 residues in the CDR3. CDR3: CASSSGPYEQYF. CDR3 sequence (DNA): TGCGCCAGCAGCTCAGGACCCTACGAGCAGTACTTC.

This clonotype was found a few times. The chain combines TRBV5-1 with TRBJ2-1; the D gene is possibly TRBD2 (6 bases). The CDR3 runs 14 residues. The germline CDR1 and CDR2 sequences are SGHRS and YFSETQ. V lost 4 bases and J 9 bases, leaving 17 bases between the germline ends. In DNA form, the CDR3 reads TGCGCCAGCAGCCCAGAAAATCTGCGGGGTGAGCAGTTCTTC. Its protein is CASSPENLRGEQFF.

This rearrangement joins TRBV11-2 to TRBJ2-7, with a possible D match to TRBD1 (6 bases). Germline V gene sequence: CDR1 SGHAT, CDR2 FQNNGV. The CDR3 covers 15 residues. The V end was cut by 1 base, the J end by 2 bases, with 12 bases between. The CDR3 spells CASSLVPQGTYEQYF. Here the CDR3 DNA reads TGTGCCAGCAGCTTAGTCCCACAGGGAACCTACGAGCAGTACTTC.

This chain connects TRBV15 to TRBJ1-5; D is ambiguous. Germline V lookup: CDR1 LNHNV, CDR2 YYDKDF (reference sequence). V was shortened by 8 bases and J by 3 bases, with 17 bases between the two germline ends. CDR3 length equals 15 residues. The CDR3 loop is CATSKDVKDNQPQHF. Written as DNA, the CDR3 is TGTGCCACCTCTAAGGACGTGAAAGACAATCAGCCCCAGCATTTT.

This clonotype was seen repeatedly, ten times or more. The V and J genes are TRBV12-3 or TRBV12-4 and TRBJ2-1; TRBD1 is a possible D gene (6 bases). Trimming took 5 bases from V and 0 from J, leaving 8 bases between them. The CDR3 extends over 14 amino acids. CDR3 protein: CASSTGSSYNEQFF. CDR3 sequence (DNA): TGTGCCAGCAGTACAGGGAGCTCCTACAATGAGCAGTTCTTC.

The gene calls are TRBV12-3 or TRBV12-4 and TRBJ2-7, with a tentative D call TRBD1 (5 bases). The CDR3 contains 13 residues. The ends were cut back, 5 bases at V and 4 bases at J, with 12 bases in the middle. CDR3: CASSHGKGYEQYF. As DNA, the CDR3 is TGTGCCAGCAGTCATGGAAAGGGGTACGAGCAGTACTTC.

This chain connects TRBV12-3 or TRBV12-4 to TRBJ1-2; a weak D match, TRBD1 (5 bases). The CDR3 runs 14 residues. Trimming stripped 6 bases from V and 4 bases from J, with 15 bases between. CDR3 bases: TGTGCCAGCAGCCCTTGGGGGGGACTCTATGGCTACACCTTC. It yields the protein CASSPWGGLYGYTF.

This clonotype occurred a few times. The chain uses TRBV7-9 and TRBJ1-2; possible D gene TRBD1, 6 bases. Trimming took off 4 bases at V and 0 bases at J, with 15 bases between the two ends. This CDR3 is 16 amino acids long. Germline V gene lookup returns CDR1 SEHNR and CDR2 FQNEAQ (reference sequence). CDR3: CASSWLGQGPNYGYTF. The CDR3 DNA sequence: TGTGCCAGCAGCTGGCTGGGTCAGGGGCCTAACTATGGCTACACCTTC.

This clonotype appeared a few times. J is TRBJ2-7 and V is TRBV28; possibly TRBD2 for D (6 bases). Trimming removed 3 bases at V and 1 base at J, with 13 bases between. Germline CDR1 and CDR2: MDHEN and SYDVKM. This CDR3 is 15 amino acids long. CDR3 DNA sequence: TGTGCCAGCAGTTTTCTAGCGAAAAAATCCTACGAGCAGTACTTC. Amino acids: CASSFLAKKSYEQYF.

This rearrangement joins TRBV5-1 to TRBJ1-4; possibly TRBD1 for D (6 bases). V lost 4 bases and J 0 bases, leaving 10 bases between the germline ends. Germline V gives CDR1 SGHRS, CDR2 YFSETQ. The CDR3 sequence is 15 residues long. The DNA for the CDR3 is TGCGCCAGCAGCCCTGGACAGACAACTAATGAAAAACTGTTTTTT. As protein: CASSPGQTTNEKLFF. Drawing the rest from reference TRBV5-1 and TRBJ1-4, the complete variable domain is KAGVTQTPRYLIKTRGQQVTLSCSPISGHRSVSWYQQTPGQGLQFLFEYFSETQRNKGNFPGRFSGRQFSNSRSEMNVSTLELGDSALYLCASSPGQTTNEKLFFGSGTQLSVL.